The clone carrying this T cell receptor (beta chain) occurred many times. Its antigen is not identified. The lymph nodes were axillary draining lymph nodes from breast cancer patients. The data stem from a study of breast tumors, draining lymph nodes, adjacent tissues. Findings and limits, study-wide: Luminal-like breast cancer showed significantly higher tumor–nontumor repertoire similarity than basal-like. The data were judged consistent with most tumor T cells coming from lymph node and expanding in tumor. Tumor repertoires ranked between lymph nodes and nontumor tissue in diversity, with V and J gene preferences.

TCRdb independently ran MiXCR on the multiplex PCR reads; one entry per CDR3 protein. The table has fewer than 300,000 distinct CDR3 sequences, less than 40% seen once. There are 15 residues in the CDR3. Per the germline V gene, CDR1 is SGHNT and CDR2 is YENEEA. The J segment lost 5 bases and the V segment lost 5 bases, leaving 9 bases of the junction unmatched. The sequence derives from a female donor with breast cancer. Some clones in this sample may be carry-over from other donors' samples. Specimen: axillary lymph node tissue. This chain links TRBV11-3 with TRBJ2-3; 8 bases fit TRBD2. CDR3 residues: CASSPTSVTLDTQYF. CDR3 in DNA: TGTGCCAGCAGCCCGACTAGCGTTACTCTAGATACGCAGTATTTT.